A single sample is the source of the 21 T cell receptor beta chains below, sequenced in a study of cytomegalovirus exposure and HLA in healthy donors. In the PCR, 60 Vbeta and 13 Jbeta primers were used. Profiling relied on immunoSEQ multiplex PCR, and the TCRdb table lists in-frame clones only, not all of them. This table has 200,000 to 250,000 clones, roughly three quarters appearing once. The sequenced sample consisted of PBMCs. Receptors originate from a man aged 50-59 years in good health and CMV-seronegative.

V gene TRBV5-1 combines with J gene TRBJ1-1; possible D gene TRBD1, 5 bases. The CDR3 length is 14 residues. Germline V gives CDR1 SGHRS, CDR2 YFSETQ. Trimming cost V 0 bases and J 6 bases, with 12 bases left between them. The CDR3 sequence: CASSLGDSGAEAFF. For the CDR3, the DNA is TGCGCCAGCAGCTTGGGGGACTCTGGGGCTGAAGCTTTCTTT.

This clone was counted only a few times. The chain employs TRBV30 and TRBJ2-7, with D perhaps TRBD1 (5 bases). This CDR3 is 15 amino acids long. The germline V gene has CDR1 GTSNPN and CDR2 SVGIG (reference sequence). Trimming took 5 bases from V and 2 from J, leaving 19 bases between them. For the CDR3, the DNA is TGTGCCTGGGAGTTCACCCAGGACACGGCCTACGAGCAGTACTTC. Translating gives CAWEFTQDTAYEQYF. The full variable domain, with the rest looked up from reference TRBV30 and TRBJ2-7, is SQTIHQWPATLVQPVGSPLSLECTVEGTSNPNLYWYRQAAGRGLQLLFYSVGIGQISSEVPQNLSASRPQDRQFILSSKKLLLSDSGFYLCAWEFTQDTAYEQYFGPGTRLTVT.

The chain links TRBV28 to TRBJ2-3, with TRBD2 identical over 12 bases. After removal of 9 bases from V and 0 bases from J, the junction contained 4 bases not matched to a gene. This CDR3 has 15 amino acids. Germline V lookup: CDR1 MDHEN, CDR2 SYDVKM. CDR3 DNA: TGTGCCAGTACCGGGACTAGCGGGAGCACAGATACGCAGTATTTT. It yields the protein CASTGTSGSTDTQYF.

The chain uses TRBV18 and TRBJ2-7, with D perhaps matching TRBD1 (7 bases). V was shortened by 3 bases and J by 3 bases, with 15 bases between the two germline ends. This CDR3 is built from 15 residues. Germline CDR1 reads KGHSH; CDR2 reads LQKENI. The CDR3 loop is CASSPIAGQLYEQYF. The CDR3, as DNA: TGTGCCAGCTCACCTATCGCGGGACAGCTCTACGAGCAGTACTTC.

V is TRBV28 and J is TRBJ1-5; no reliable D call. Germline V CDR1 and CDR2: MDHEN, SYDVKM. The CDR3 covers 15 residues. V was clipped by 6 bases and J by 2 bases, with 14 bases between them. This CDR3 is CASSSISSGNQPQHF. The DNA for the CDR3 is TGTGCCAGCAGCTCCATTAGTTCGGGCAATCAGCCCCAGCATTTT. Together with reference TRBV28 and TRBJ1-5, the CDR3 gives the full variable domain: DVKVTQSSRYLVKRTGEKVFLECVQDMDHENMFWYRQDPGLGLRLIYFSYDVKMKEKGDIPEGYSVSREKKERFSLILESASTNQTSMYLCASSSISSGNQPQHFGDGTRLSIL.

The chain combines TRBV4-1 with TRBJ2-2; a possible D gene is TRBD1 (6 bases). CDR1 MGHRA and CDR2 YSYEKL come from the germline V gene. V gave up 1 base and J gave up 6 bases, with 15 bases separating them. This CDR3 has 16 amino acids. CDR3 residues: CASSQGLQGFPGELFF. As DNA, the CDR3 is TGCGCCAGCAGCCAAGGGCTACAGGGTTTCCCCGGGGAGCTGTTTTTT.

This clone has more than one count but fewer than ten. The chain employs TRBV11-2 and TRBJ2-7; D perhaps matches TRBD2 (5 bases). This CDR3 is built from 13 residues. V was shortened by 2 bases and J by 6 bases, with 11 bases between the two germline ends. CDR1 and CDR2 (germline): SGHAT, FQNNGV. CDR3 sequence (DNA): TGTGCCAGCAGCTTACGCACGGGGTCCGAGCAGTACTTC. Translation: CASSLRTGSEQYF.

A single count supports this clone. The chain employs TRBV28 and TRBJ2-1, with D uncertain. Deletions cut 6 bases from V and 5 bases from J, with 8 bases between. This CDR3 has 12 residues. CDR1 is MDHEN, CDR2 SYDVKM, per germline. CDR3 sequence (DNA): TGTGCCAGCAGCCCAGTGGACAATGAGCAGTTCTTC. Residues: CASSPVDNEQFF.

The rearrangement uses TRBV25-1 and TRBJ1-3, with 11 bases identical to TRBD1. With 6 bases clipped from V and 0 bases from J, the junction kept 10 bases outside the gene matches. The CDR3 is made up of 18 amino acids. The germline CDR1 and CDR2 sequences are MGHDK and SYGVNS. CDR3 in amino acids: CASSEHGQGASSGNTIYF. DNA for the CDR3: TGTGCCAGCAGCGAGCATGGACAGGGGGCAAGCTCTGGAAACACCATATATTTT.

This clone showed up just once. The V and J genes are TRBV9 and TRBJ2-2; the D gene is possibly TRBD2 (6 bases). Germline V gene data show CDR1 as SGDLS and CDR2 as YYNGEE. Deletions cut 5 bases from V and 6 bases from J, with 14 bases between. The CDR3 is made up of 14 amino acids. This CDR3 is CASSMGEVPGELFF. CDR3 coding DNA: TGTGCCAGCAGTATGGGGGAGGTTCCCGGGGAGCTGTTTTTT.

The CDR3 DNA is TGTGCCAGCAGCCAAGGGCAGGGTCCTTCCTACGAGCAGTACTTC. Amino acid sequence: CASSQGQGPSYEQYF. V and J are TRBV4-2 and TRBJ2-7; TRBD1 might be the D (5 bases). Trimming pared 1 base from V and 1 base from J, leaving 11 bases between. Germline CDR1 is LGHNA and CDR2 is YNFKEQ. The CDR3 spans 15 residues.

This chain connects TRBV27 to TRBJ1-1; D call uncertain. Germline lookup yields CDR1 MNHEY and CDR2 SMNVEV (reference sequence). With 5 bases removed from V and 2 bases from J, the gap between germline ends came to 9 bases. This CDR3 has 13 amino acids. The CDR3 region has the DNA TGTGCCAGCAGTGCTCGGGTAAACACTGAAGCTTTCTTT. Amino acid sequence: CASSARVNTEAFF.

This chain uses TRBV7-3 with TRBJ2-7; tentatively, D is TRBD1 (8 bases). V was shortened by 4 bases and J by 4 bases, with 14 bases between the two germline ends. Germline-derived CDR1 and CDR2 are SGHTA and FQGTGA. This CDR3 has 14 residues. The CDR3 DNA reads TGTGCCAGCAGCTCTGACAGGGGAGGGTACGAGCAGTACTTC. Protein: CASSSDRGGYEQYF.

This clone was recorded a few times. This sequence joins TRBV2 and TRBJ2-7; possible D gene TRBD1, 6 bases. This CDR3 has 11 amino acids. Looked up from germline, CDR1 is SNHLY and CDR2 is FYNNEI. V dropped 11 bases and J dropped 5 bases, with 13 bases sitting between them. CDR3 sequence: CACPRGHEQYF. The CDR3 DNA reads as TGTGCCTGTCCCAGGGGCCACGAGCAGTACTTC.

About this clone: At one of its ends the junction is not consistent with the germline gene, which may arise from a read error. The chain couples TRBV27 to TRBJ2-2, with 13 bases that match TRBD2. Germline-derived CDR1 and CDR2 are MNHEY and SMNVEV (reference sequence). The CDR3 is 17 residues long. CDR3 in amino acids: CAGSSWGLAGPTGELFF. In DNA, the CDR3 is TGTGCCGGCAGTTCGTGGGGACTAGCGGGACCCACCGGGGAGCTGTTTTTT.

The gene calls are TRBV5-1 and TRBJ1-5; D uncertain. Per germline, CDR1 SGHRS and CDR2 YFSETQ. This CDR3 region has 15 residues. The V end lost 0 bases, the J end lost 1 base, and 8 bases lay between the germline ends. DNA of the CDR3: TGCGCCAGCAGCTTGGGCCCCGCGAGCAATCAGCCCCAGCATTTT. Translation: CASSLGPASNQPQHF.

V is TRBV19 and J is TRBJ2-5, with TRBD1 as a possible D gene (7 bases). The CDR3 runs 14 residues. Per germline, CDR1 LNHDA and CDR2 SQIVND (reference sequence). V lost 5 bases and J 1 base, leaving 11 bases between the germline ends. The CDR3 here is CASSRRDSQETQYF. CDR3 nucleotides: TGTGCCAGTAGTCGGAGGGACAGCCAAGAGACCCAGTACTTC.

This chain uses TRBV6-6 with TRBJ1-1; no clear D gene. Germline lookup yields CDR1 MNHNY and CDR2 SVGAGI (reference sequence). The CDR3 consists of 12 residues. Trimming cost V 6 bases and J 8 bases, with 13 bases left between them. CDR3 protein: CASSSYREEAFF. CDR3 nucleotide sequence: TGTGCCAGCAGCTCCTACAGAGAGGAAGCTTTCTTT.

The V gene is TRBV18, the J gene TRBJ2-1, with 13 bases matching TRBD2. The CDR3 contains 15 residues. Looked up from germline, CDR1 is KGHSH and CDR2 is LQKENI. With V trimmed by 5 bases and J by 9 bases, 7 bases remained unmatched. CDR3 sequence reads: CASSSGLAGVGEQFF. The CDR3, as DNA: TGTGCCAGCTCATCTGGACTAGCGGGAGTAGGTGAGCAGTTCTTC.

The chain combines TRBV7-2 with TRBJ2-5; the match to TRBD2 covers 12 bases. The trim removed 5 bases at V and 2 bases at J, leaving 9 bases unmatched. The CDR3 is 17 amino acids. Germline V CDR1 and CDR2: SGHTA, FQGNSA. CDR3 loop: CASSAPILAGGQETQYF. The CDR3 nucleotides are TGTGCCAGCAGCGCCCCGATACTAGCGGGGGGACAAGAGACCCAGTACTTC.

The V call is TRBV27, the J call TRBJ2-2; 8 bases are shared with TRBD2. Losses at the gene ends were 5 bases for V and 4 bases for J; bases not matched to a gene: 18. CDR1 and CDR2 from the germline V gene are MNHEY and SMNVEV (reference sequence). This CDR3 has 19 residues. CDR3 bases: TGTGCCAGCAGTCCCCTCCAGGGAGCGGGGGTCGTCGGCACCGGGGAGCTGTTTTTT. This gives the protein CASSPLQGAGVVGTGELFF.